This TCR beta chain was recorded in a study of T cell repertoires in cytomegalovirus infection (dated by TCRdb to about 2019). General notes on the study: Donor HLA type was relevant to the analysis, because carriage of CMV infection together with the matching HLA type was indicated by public TCR beta signatures.

The research as a whole found: The ex vivo response was dominated by HLA-C-restricted CMV-specific TCR beta clonotypes, which also provided the single most frequent clonotype in two of eight donors. In both this cohort and an independent roughly 400-donor cohort, the cumulative frequency of public TCR beta family members distinguished carriers of CMV infection plus the relevant HLA type.

V ends up 6 bases short and J 0 bases short, with an unmatched junction base count of 20. From the cysteine up to the phenylalanine, the CDR3 has a length of 21 residues. Only CDR3 DNA is held: 63 bases, read in frame from base 1. The CDR1 and CDR2 encoded by the germline V gene (reference sequence) are PRHDT and FYEKMQ. In its sample, this clonotype was seen a few times. Its antigen specificity is not known. No much larger clone exists at a distance of one base, and base qualities are not known. TCRdb shows the sequencer as Illumina HiSeq 1500. TCRdb cleaned the public reads at Q25 with fastp, built clones with MiXCR and kept in-frame beta chains. Merged by CDR3 protein, the rows form single entries marked with the most common genes and DNA. This sample holds 480,000 or so distinct CDR3 sequences; approximately 11% were observed only once. Of the sample, roughly a tenth is held by the ten largest clones.

The chain uses TRBV13 and TRBJ2-6; 7 junctional bases match TRBD1. The TCR was taken from a human donor in good health (CMV status not recorded). Some clones in this sample may be carry-over from other donors' samples. The sample consisted of PBMCs. This receptor has the CDR3 CASRFLLRTGPTGSGANVLTF. The DNA is as follows: TGTGCCAGCAGATTTCTTCTACGGACAGGACCAACCGGCTCTGGGGCCAACGTCCTGACTTTC.